The 27 T cell receptor beta chains below come from one sample, sequenced in a study of blood T cells in healthy people across ages (dated by TCRdb to the mid-2010s). The library was produced with 5' RACE. These reads were obtained on an Illumina HiSeq 2500. A second PCR of about 6 to 11 cycles was performed with a sample-barcoded 5' primer and a J-beta primer mix. TCRdb reran the public reads through fastp at Q25 and MiXCR, keeping productive beta chains. Entries that share a CDR3 protein sequence are merged under the most common genes and DNA. In all, the sample holds about 800,000 distinct CDR3 sequences, and 20% to 25% of those were seen once. The top ten hold roughly 3.5% of the sample. The data were also submitted as part of a second study, on T cells of mothers and their children.

The sequenced sample was blood. Source of these receptors: a boy younger than 18 in good health.

This clonotype appeared a few times. The chain employs TRBV14 and TRBJ2-2, with a possible D match to TRBD2 (7 bases). The CDR3 loop spans 14 amino acids. Per the germline V gene, CDR1 is SGHDN and CDR2 is FVKESK. V dropped 4 bases and J dropped 5 bases, with 11 bases sitting between them. CDR3 coding DNA: TGTGCCAGCAGCCCCGGGGGGCAGACCGGGGAGCTGTTTTTT. Translation gives CASSPGGQTGELFF.

The chain carries TRBV6-5 and TRBJ2-5; TRBD1 is a possible D gene (5 bases). Germline V lookup: CDR1 MNHEY, CDR2 SVGAGI. This CDR3 spans 14 amino acids. Trimming took off 6 bases at V and 5 bases at J, with 16 bases between the two ends. The CDR3 coding sequence is TGTGCCAGCAGCTCTGACTGGGGCGGCGAGACCCAGTACTTC. This gives the protein CASSSDWGGETQYF.

This clonotype was seen a few times. The chain carries TRBV6-5 and TRBJ1-4; D is unresolved. Germline CDR1 MNHEY, CDR2 SVGAGI. V lost 1 base and J lost 0, with 6 bases in between. This CDR3 spans 15 amino acids. The chain's CDR3 is CASSYFGATNEKLFF. In nucleotides, the CDR3 is TGTGCCAGCAGTTACTTCGGGGCAACTAATGAAAAACTGTTTTTT.

This chain links TRBV12-5 with TRBJ2-1, with D hard to call. CDR3 length: 11 amino acids. V shed 7 bases and J shed 6 bases, with 7 bases lying between them. Germline-derived CDR1 and CDR2 are LGHNT and FRNRAP. CDR3 DNA: TGTGCTAGTGCCTGGGGCAATGAGCAGTTCTTC. It specifies CASAWGNEQFF.

Remarks on this clonotype: A much bigger clone sits one base away, suggesting this may be a read error. This chain links TRBV10-3 with TRBJ1-1, with no clear D. V was cut by 3 bases and J by 5 bases, with 7 bases left in between. The CDR3 contains 12 residues. Germline assignment: CDR1 ENHRY and CDR2 SYGVKD. CDR3: CAISDMRTEAFF. The CDR3 nucleotides read TGTGCCATCAGTGATATGCGAACTGAAGCTTTCTTT.

The J gene is TRBJ1-5, the V gene TRBV5-1; D remains ambiguous. The V end lost 0 bases, the J end lost 6 bases, and 13 bases lay between the germline ends. The CDR3 loop spans 15 amino acids. Germline values: CDR1 SGHRS, CDR2 YFSETQ. CDR3 amino acids: CASSLEGGMRQPQHF. The CDR3 region has the DNA TGCGCCAGCAGCTTGGAGGGAGGGATGCGTCAGCCCCAGCATTTT.

The chain has TRBV20-1 and TRBJ2-7, with TRBD2 identical over 11 bases. The end of the DNA fits TRBJ2-1 better, so the J call may be wrong. The length of the CDR3 is 13 residues. From germline, CDR1 is DFQATT and CDR2 SNEGSKA (reference sequence). The CDR3 is CSARLAGGGEQFF. The CDR3 nucleotides are TGCAGTGCTAGACTAGCGGGGGGCGGTGAGCAGTTCTTC.

The V gene is TRBV7-9, the J gene TRBJ2-1; TRBD2 matches at 8 bases. V was pared by 8 bases and J by 8 bases, with 8 bases of the junction left unmatched. The CDR3 contains 13 residues. Germline V CDR1 and CDR2: SEHNR, FQNEAQ (reference sequence). The CDR3 nucleotides read TGTGCCAGCGGGGAGCGGGAGCAGTATGAGCAGTTCTTC. Its translation is CASGEREQYEQFF.

The gene calls are TRBV27 and TRBJ2-5; 8 bases are shared with TRBD2. This CDR3 has 14 residues. The V gene's germline CDR1 is MNHEY and CDR2 SMNVEV (reference sequence). V was clipped by 6 bases and J by 2 bases; unmatched bases: 5. CDR3 in amino acids: CASRTTSAQETQYF. The CDR3 DNA is TGTGCCAGCAGAACGACTAGCGCTCAAGAGACCCAGTACTTC.

The chain combines TRBV7-8 with TRBJ2-5, with no clear D. The DNA end is more similar to TRBJ2-1, so the J call may be wrong. CDR3 length: 14 amino acids. CDR1 SGHVS and CDR2 FQNEAQ come from the germline V gene. The CDR3 DNA sequence: TGTGCCAGCAGCTTAGAGGGCAGGTACAATGAGCAGTTCTTC. This codes for CASSLEGRYNEQFF.

V usage is TRBV20-1 and J usage is TRBJ2-3; 9 bases line up with TRBD2. The germline V gene encodes CDR1 DFQATT and CDR2 SNEGSKA (reference sequence). The CDR3 runs 15 residues. The V gene end was trimmed by 3 bases and the J gene end by 5 bases; junction bases not matched to a gene: 9. CDR3 nucleotide sequence: TGCAGTGCTAGGGCTATAGCGGGGGCGGGAGATACGCAGTATTTT. Protein sequence: CSARAIAGAGDTQYF.

The chain uses TRBV20-1 and TRBJ2-7; 9 bases match TRBD1. This CDR3 comprises 15 residues. V gave up 1 base and J gave up 4 bases; unmatched junction bases: 8. Germline V gene sequence: CDR1 DFQATT, CDR2 SNEGSKA (reference sequence). The CDR3: CSARGGDREVYEQYF. The CDR3 nucleotides read TGCAGTGCTAGAGGTGGGGACAGGGAAGTGTACGAGCAGTACTTC.

The V and J genes are TRBV11-2 and TRBJ2-4; TRBD2 matches 13 bases. The CDR3 contains 16 residues. The junction had 9 bases not matched to a gene; V was cut back by 5 bases and J by 8 bases. CDR1 and CDR2 from the germline V gene are SGHAT and FQNNGV. CDR3 bases: TGTGCCAGCAGCCAGGGGACTAGCGGGATCAGAGACATTCAGTACTTC. Translated, it gives CASSQGTSGIRDIQYF.

This clonotype was detected only a few times. V is TRBV5-6 and J is TRBJ2-7; D gene unclear. Germline assignment: CDR1 SGHDT and CDR2 YYEEEE. The CDR3 is 15 residues long. Trimming took 0 bases from V and 0 from J, leaving 10 bases between them. The CDR3 reads CASSLDPLISYEQYF. The CDR3 DNA follows: TGTGCCAGCAGCTTGGACCCACTAATCTCCTACGAGCAGTACTTC.

The V call is TRBV7-9, the J call TRBJ2-5; 9 bases match TRBD1. Trimming took 4 bases from V and 7 from J; bases not matched to a gene: 1. The CDR3 loop spans 12 amino acids. From germline, CDR1 is SEHNR and CDR2 FQNEAQ (reference sequence). The CDR3 is CASSWDRVTQYF. The CDR3 DNA follows: TGTGCCAGCAGCTGGGACAGGGTGACCCAGTACTTC.

The rearrangement links TRBV9 to TRBJ2-7, with 8 nucleotides matching TRBD1. V shed 0 bases, J shed 2 bases, and the junction held 7 bases outside the gene matches. CDR1 and CDR2 (germline): SGDLS, YYNGEE. CDR3 length: 16 residues. The CDR3 bases are TGTGCCAGCAGCGTAGACCCCGGGACAGGAACCTACGAGCAGTACTTC. The encoded protein is CASSVDPGTGTYEQYF. The variable domain in full, completed from reference TRBV9 and TRBJ2-7, reads DSGVTQTPKHLITATGQRVTLRCSPRSGDLSVYWYQQSLDQGLQFLIQYYNGEERAKGNILERFSAQQFPDLHSELNLSSLELGDSALYFCASSVDPGTGTYEQYFGPGTRLTVT.

This chain uses TRBV28 with TRBJ2-7; 8 positions agree with TRBD2. Germline V CDR1 and CDR2: MDHEN, SYDVKM. This CDR3 comprises 16 residues. V shed 3 bases and J 3 bases; nucleotides not matched to a gene: 10. CDR3 sequence reads: CASSLPLGGASYEQYF. The CDR3 DNA is TGTGCCAGCAGTTTGCCCCTCGGGGGGGCTAGCTACGAGCAGTACTTC.

This clonotype turned up a few times. The J gene is TRBJ2-4, the V gene TRBV3-1; D is unclear. The CDR3 totals 16 residues. Germline V gene lookup returns CDR1 LGHDT and CDR2 YNNKEL (reference sequence). Between the trimmed V and J ends, which lost 2 bases and 0 bases, there was a span of 11 bases. CDR3 protein: CASSQLLGLAKNIQYF. The CDR3 DNA reads TGTGCCAGCAGCCAACTACTTGGCCTAGCCAAAAACATTCAGTACTTC. The complete variable domain, with remaining parts taken from reference TRBV3-1 and TRBJ2-4, reads DTAVSQTPKYLVTQMGNDKSIKCEQNLGHDTMYWYKQDSKKFLKIMFSYNNKELIINETVPNRFSPKSPDKAHLNLHINSLELGDSAVYFCASSQLLGLAKNIQYFGAGTRLSVL.

This clonotype was counted at least ten times. The V gene is TRBV6-6, the J gene TRBJ1-2; 8 nucleotides align to TRBD1. The J segment lost 2 bases and the V segment lost 1 base, leaving 3 bases of the junction unmatched. Germline V gives CDR1 MNHNY, CDR2 SVGAGI (reference sequence). This CDR3 is built from 15 residues. The CDR3 nucleotides are TGTGCCAGCAGTTACTACGGGACAGGAAACTATGGCTACACCTTC. Translating it yields CASSYYGTGNYGYTF.

This clonotype was picked up a small number of times. The CDR3 sequence is CASSPVLAGGPNEQYF. The CDR3 nucleotides read TGTGCCAGCAGTCCGGTACTAGCGGGAGGGCCAAACGAGCAGTACTTC. V and J are TRBV12-3 or TRBV12-4 and TRBJ2-7; 13 bases fit TRBD2. With 5 bases clipped from V and 5 bases from J, the junction kept 9 bases outside the gene matches. This CDR3 is 16 amino acids long.

This clonotype came up a few times. The gene calls are TRBV29-1 and TRBJ2-3; 16 nucleotides agree with TRBD2. The germline CDR1 and CDR2 sequences are SQVTM and ANQGSEA. V was pared by 8 bases and J by 9 bases, with 20 bases of the junction left unmatched. This CDR3 has 18 residues. The CDR3 DNA reads TGCAGCTTCGATTCCGGGACTAGCGGGAGGGCACTAAGGGACACGCAGTATTTT. The encoded protein is CSFDSGTSGRALRDTQYF.

V usage is TRBV4-3 and J usage is TRBJ1-5; D is perhaps TRBD1 (6 bases). V lost 0 bases and J 4 bases, leaving 10 bases between the germline ends. Germline loops: CDR1 LGHNA, CDR2 YSLEER. The CDR3 sequence is 15 residues long. The CDR3 is CASSQERGRNQPQHF. CDR3 DNA sequence: TGCGCCAGCAGCCAAGAACGGGGGCGGAATCAGCCCCAGCATTTT.

The V gene is TRBV12-3 or TRBV12-4, the J gene TRBJ2-5; D possibly uses TRBD1 or TRBD2 (5 bases each). The CDR3 loop spans 18 amino acids. The germline V and J ends were trimmed by 2 bases and 4 bases, with 23 bases remaining between them. CDR3 nucleotide sequence: TGTGCCAGCAGTTTAACAGGCTATACTAGTCACATTAGAGAGACCCAGTACTTC. Its protein is CASSLTGYTSHIRETQYF.

V usage is TRBV28 and J usage is TRBJ1-2; perhaps TRBD1 as D (5 bases). The V gene's germline CDR1 is MDHEN and CDR2 SYDVKM. V shed 5 bases and J shed 4 bases, with 14 bases lying between them. There are 14 residues in the CDR3. The CDR3 DNA is TGTGCCAGCAGTCCAACGGGGCGAACCTATGGCTACACCTTC. This codes for CASSPTGRTYGYTF.

The chain combines TRBV20-1 with TRBJ2-1; 7 bases are a match to TRBD2. Looked up from germline, CDR1 is DFQATT and CDR2 is SNEGSKA (reference sequence). This CDR3 spans 14 amino acids. The V and J ends lost 1 base and 3 bases, in that order; junction bases with no gene match: 3. CDR3 DNA: TGCAGTGCTAGAGGCAGCGGGATCTACAATGAGCAGTTCTTC. It codes for CSARGSGIYNEQFF.

This clonotype has more than one count but fewer than ten. The rearrangement links TRBV6-5 to TRBJ2-5; 7 nucleotides align to TRBD1. The end of the DNA aligns better with TRBJ2-1, so the J call may be wrong. CDR1 is MNHEY, CDR2 SVGAGI, per germline. The CDR3 extends over 14 amino acids. In nucleotides, the CDR3 is TGTGCCAGCAGTCAAGGGGGCGTCTATAGTGAGCAGTTCTTC. It encodes CASSQGGVYSEQFF.

The chain uses TRBV7-2 and TRBJ2-5, with 7 bases that match TRBD2. V was pared by 5 bases and J by 4 bases, with 7 bases of the junction left unmatched. Germline V gene sequence: CDR1 SGHTA, CDR2 FQGNSA. This CDR3 spans 14 amino acids. The CDR3 DNA is TGTGCCAGCAGCCCCGGCGGGGGTGCAGAGACCCAGTACTTC. It codes for CASSPGGGAETQYF.